The TCR beta chain under discussion was sequenced for a study of vaccination effects on CD4 cells after COVID-19 (dated by TCRdb to about 2022). As for the study more broadly: Two doses of either the BNT162b2 or the mRNA-1273 mRNA SARS-CoV-2 vaccine were administered to participants. The study compared SARS-CoV-2 spike-specific CD4+ TCR repertoires before and after mRNA vaccination in COVID-19 convalescent patients and infection-naive vaccine recipients. The full study included ten to eleven COVID-19 convalescent patients and several SARS-CoV-2-naive healthy vaccine recipients. Cultures from other donors in the study were sequenced with the Oncomine TCR Beta short-read assay on an Illumina iSeq 100. Broad study findings and their caveats: At late post-vaccination timepoints, both infection-induced and vaccine-induced clones showed marked clonal contraction, consistent with waning T cell responses. Among healthy vaccine recipients, nearly all vaccine-induced clones were SARS-CoV-2 mono-reactive, and just 1 of 255 was cross-reactive with common cold coronaviruses. The study was limited by a small number of convalescent patients and lacked early post-infection timepoints.

Notes on this clone: Its antigen remains undetermined. No base quality values were provided; no much bigger clone lies one nucleotide off.

Ends trimmed: V by 1 base, J by 8 bases; bases unmatched to a gene: 6. Inclusive of the bounding cysteine and phenylalanine, the CDR3 is 15 residues long. Just CDR3 DNA is preserved here, 45 bases in frame from base 1. The germline V gene (reference sequence) sets CDR1 to LNHDA and CDR2 to SQIVND. In the ViraFEST assay, PBMC were stimulated with viral peptide pools, and antigen-specific CD4+ T cell clonotypes were then identified by expansion using TCR sequencing. After less than 13 days of culture, CD4+ T cells were isolated with the EasySep CD4+ T cell isolation kit. Healthy vaccine recipients had no prior SARS-CoV-2 infection, confirmed by negative nucleocapsid antibodies before and after vaccination. Each well held 1.5 million to 2.5 million PBMC cultured in IMDM containing 5% human AB serum, 9 to 10 IU/ml IL-2 and gentamicin, along with around 11 ug/ml peptides. Half of the culture medium was replaced with fresh IL-2-containing medium on days 3 and 7. Unless otherwise noted, each peptide stimulation condition was cultured in triplicate wells. PBMC were separated from whole blood using Ficoll-Paque Plus gradient centrifugation and were then either cryopreserved at -140C or used fresh. The overlapping peptide pools covered the spike proteins of SARS-CoV-2 and of the common cold coronaviruses HCoV-NL63, HCoV-OC43 and HCoV-229E. Genomic DNA was extracted from cultured CD4+ T cells with the QIAamp micro DNA kit.

The library relied on the immunoSEQ multiplex PCR assay. DNA from the CD4+ T cells that had been cultured and isolated underwent TCR beta CDR3 sequencing. The study's own analysis went as follows. The analysis removed non-productive TCR sequences, trimmed reads to the CDR3 region, and retained only CDR3s that were 7 or more amino acids long. Antigen-specific clonotypes were identified using the MANAFEST web app by comparison of expansion in peptide wells against reference cultures. To be called positive, a clone needed expansion at FDR<0.05 compared with the reference and with all other wells, an odds ratio greater than 5, and a frequency greater than 0.1% in two replicate wells. A clonotype was defined as cross-reactive if the clonotype was significantly expanded both in SARS-CoV-2 spike wells and in at least one common cold coronavirus spike condition. Using the stringdist R package, CDR3 similarity was measured by Levenshtein distance, and unrooted trees were constructed with ape in R 3.6.1. TCRdb stores this immuneACCESS table with in-frame sequences only. Part of the clones is absent; in the studies checked, under half of the shortfall reflects unresolved V genes, and no reason is known for the rest. From that table come the V and J calls and clone size; the DNA was used to work out D and trimming. This sample holds under 45,000 clones; 77% were observed only once. The ten largest account for roughly 3.1% of the sample.

The sequenced sample was CD4+ T cells from PBMCs cultured with HCoV-NL63 spike peptides, obtained before COVID-19 vaccination. Read against the paper, the sample's cell subset or site label means: HCoV-NL63 spike overlapping peptide pool stimulation. This receptor chain uses TRBV19 and TRBJ1-2, and 11 junctional nucleotides match TRBD1. This clonotype was sampled from a human donor who received a COVID-19 vaccine. The sequenced DNA is TGTGCCAGTAGTATAGCCGGACAGGGGGCGCGGGGCTACACCTTC. The encoded protein is CASSIAGQGARGYTF.